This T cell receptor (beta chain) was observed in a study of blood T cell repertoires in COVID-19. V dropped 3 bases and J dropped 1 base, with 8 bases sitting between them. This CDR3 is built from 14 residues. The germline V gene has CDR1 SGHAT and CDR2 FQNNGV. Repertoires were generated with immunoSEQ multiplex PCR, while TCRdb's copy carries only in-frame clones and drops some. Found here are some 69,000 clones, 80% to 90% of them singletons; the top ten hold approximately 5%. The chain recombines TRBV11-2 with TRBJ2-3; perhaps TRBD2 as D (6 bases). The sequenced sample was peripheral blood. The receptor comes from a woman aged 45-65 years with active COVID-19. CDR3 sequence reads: CASSLGLGTDTQYF. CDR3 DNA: TGTGCCAGCAGCTTGGGACTCGGCACAGATACGCAGTATTTT.